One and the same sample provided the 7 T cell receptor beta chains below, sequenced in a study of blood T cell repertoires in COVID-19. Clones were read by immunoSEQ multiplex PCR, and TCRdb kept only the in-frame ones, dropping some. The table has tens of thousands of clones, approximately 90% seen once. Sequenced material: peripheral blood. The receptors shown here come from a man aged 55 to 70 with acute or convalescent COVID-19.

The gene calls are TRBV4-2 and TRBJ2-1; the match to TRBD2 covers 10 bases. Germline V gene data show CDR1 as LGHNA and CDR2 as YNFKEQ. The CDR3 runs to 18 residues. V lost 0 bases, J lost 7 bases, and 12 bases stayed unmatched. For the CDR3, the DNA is TGTGCCAGCAGCCAAGAACCTAGCGGGAGTACCGTGTGGAATGAGCAGTTCTTC. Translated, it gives CASSQEPSGSTVWNEQFF.

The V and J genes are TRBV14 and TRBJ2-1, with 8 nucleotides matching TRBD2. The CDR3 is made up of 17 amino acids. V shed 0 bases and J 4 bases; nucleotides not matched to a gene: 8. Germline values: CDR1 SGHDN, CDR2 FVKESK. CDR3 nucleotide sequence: TGTGCCAGCAGCCAAGATAGGAGGCGGGGGGCTTACAATGAGCAGTTCTTC. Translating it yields CASSQDRRRGAYNEQFF.

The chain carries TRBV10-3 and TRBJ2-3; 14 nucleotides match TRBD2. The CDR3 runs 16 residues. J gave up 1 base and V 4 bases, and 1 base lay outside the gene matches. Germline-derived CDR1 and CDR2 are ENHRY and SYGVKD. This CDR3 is CAISGTSGRRTDTQYF. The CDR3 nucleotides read TGTGCCATCAGTGGGACTAGCGGGAGGCGCACAGATACGCAGTATTTT.

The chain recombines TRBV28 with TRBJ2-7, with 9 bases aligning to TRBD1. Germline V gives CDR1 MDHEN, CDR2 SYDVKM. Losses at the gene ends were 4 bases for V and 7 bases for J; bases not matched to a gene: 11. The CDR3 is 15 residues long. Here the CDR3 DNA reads TGTGCCAGCAGTTCTCATGGGACAGGGACGAGGGAGCAGTACGTC. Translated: CASSSHGTGTREQYV.

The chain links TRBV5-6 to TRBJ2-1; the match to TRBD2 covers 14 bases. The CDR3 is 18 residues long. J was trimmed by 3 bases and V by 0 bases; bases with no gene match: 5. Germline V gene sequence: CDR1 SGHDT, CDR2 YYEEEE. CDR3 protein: CASSLAGTSGSIYNEQFF. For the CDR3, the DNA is TGTGCCAGCAGCTTGGCTGGGACTAGCGGGAGTATCTACAATGAGCAGTTCTTC.

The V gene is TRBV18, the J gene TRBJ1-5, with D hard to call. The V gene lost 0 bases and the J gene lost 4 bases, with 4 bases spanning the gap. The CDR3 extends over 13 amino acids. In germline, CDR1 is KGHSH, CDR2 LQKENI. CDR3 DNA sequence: TGTGCCAGCTCACCACCGAGTAATCAGCCCCAGCATTTT. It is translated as CASSPPSNQPQHF.

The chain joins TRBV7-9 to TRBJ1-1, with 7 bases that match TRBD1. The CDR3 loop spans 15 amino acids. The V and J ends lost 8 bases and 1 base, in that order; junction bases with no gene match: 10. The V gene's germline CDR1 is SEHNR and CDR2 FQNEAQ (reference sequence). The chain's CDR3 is CASRSQGGGNTEAFF. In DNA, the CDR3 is TGTGCCAGCCGATCCCAGGGGGGCGGGAACACTGAAGCTTTCTTT. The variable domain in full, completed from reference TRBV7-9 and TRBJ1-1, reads DTGVSQNPRHKITKRGQNVTFRCDPISEHNRLYWYRQTLGQGPEFLTYFQNEAQLEKSRLLSDRFSAERPKGSFSTLEIQRTEQGDSAMYLCASRSQGGGNTEAFFGQGTRLTVV.